The clone carrying this TCR beta chain was detected a few times. Its target is unknown. The data derive from a study of lung T cells in sarcoidosis with Löfgren's syndrome. Across the whole study: Analyses focused on Löfgren's syndrome patients. General study findings and limits: Shared TRAV12-1 and TRBV2 CDR3 motifs across Löfgren's syndrome patients reportedly suggested public CD4+ TCRs. Sarcoidosis antigen recognition was only suggested, antigen unidentified.

Germline values: CDR1 DFQATT, CDR2 SNEGSKA (reference sequence). V lost 7 bases to trimming and J lost 2 bases, with 19 bases between them. This CDR3 has 15 amino acids. In TCRdb, the reads were re-called with MiXCR into one record per CDR3 protein. Among 55,000 to 80,000 distinct CDR3 sequences listed, about 20% were seen once. The receptor's source is a human donor with sarcoidosis (Löfgren's syndrome or another form), or a control subject (not recorded which). This sequence joins TRBV20-1 and TRBJ2-3; a possible D gene is TRBD2 (6 bases). Source material: CD4+ T cells from PBMCs. In nucleotides, the CDR3 is TGCAGTGGGAAGGGCCTAGCGACAGTCACAGATACGCAGTATTTT. It specifies CSGKGLATVTDTQYF.